Following are 28 T cell receptor beta chains from one sample sequenced in a study of OX40 agonist ivuxolimab in advanced cancers. The table came from immunoSEQ multiplex PCR; TCRdb's copy has only in-frame clones and leaves some out. The sample has about 61,000 clones, less than 90% seen once. This specimen was CD4+ or CD8+ T cells sorted from blood, taken in a trial of the OX40 agonist ivuxolimab. Receptors originate from an adult with an advanced solid tumor such as melanoma, head and neck, liver or kidney cancer.

The V and J genes are TRBV18 and TRBJ1-6, with D perhaps matching TRBD1 (6 bases). The CDR3 extends over 17 amino acids. The germline V and J ends were trimmed by 3 bases and 0 bases, with 12 bases remaining between them. Looked up from germline, CDR1 is KGHSH and CDR2 is LQKENI. The CDR3 loop is CASSPFQGSSYNSPLHF. CDR3 in DNA: TGTGCCAGCTCACCCTTTCAGGGGAGCTCCTATAATTCACCCCTCCACTTT.

The chain joins TRBV5-6 to TRBJ2-3; tentatively, D is TRBD2 (6 bases). The CDR3 contains 15 residues. Germline V gene lookup returns CDR1 SGHDT and CDR2 YYEEEE. Trimming pared 4 bases from V and 5 bases from J, leaving 17 bases between. The CDR3 loop reads CASSHRRGLVDTQYF. The CDR3 bases are TGTGCCAGCAGCCATAGACGGGGGTTGGTAGATACGCAGTATTTT.

V and J are TRBV4-1 and TRBJ2-7; the D gene is possibly TRBD1 (6 bases). Germline V CDR1 and CDR2: MGHRA, YSYEKL. Trimming cost V 0 bases and J 0 bases, with 18 bases left between them. The CDR3 consists of 18 residues. CDR3 in amino acids: CASSQDHLDSAPSYEQYF. Here the CDR3 DNA reads TGCGCCAGCAGCCAAGATCACTTGGACAGCGCTCCCTCCTACGAGCAGTACTTC.

This CDR3 is CASSLTGDDNYETQYF. The CDR3 region has the DNA TGCGCCAGCAGCTTGACTGGGGACGACAATTATGAGACCCAGTACTTC. The V and J genes are TRBV5-1 and TRBJ2-5; D tentatively fits TRBD1 or TRBD2 (5 bases each). Germline V gene lookup returns CDR1 SGHRS and CDR2 YFSETQ. This CDR3 region has 16 residues. The ends were cut back, 1 base at V and 5 bases at J, with 18 bases in the middle.

The V gene is TRBV5-4, the J gene TRBJ2-3, with TRBD2 as a possible D gene (6 bases). V dropped 4 bases and J dropped 4 bases, with 10 bases sitting between them. The CDR3 is 13 amino acids. Looked up from germline, CDR1 is SGHNT and CDR2 is YYREEE (reference sequence). In nucleotides, the CDR3 is TGTGCCAGCAGCAGACTAGGGGCAGATACGCAGTATTTT. Translating it yields CASSRLGADTQYF.

This chain uses TRBV7-2 with TRBJ2-5; 9 nucleotides line up with TRBD1. This CDR3 comprises 15 residues. Germline V lookup: CDR1 SGHTA, CDR2 FQGNSA. V shed 1 base, J shed 6 bases, and the junction held 6 bases outside the gene matches. The CDR3 DNA reads TGTGCCAGCAGCTTAGAACGACAGGGGGTCAAGACCCAGTACTTC. Amino acids: CASSLERQGVKTQYF.

The chain employs TRBV5-8 and TRBJ2-7; D may correspond to TRBD1 or TRBD2 (5 bases each). The V end was cut by 4 bases, the J end by 0 bases, with 17 bases between. This CDR3 contains 16 residues. Germline CDR1 is SGHTS and CDR2 is YDEGEE. CDR3 amino acids: CASSQTKGPSSYEQYF. The CDR3 bases are TGTGCCAGCAGCCAGACTAAGGGACCTTCCTCCTACGAGCAGTACTTC.

On this clone itself: Different DNA sequences within this sample yield the same CDR3. This sequence joins TRBV11-2 and TRBJ2-5; perhaps TRBD1 as D (5 bases). Between the trimmed V and J ends, which lost 1 base and 5 bases, there was a span of 14 bases. The germline gives CDR1 SGHAT, CDR2 FQNNGV. The CDR3 covers 15 residues. CDR3: CASSLGAGMGETQYF. The CDR3 bases are TGTGCCAGCAGCTTAGGTGCAGGGATGGGGGAGACCCAGTACTTC.

The gene calls are TRBV28 and TRBJ1-5; unclear D gene. V lost 6 bases and J lost 0, with 12 bases in between. Germline loops: CDR1 MDHEN, CDR2 SYDVKM. This CDR3 comprises 15 residues. CDR3 sequence reads: CASRGTAPSNQPQHF. In DNA, the CDR3 is TGTGCCAGCAGGGGAACAGCCCCTAGCAATCAGCCCCAGCATTTT.

V gene TRBV23-1 combines with J gene TRBJ2-5, with 10 bases matching TRBD1. TRBV23-1 carries the ORF label, with uncertain function. V lost 4 bases to trimming and J lost 6 bases; unmatched junction nucleotides: 2. The CDR3 is 13 residues long. The CDR3 nucleotides are TGCGCCAGCAGTCCGGGACAGGGGAAGACCCAGTACTTC. This gives the protein CASSPGQGKTQYF.

The sample holds a few counts of this clone. The V gene is TRBV14, the J gene TRBJ1-6; 8 nucleotides align to TRBD1. The V gene's germline CDR1 is SGHDN and CDR2 FVKESK. The V segment lost 1 base and the J segment 6 bases; nucleotides outside the gene matches: 2. This CDR3 has 15 amino acids. The CDR3 bases are TGTGCCAGCAGCCAAGGAACAGGGGGTAATTCACCCCTCCACTTT. It specifies CASSQGTGGNSPLHF.

The rearrangement links TRBV7-2 to TRBJ2-1; 9 positions agree with TRBD1. After removal of 0 bases from V and 3 bases from J, the junction contained 3 bases not matched to a gene. Germline CDR1 is SGHTA and CDR2 is FQGNSA. The CDR3 is 16 amino acids. CDR3 DNA sequence: TGTGCCAGCAGCTTAGCGGGACAGGGATTCTACAATGAGCAGTTCTTC. Protein sequence: CASSLAGQGFYNEQFF.

The V gene is TRBV2, the J gene TRBJ2-4; D not resolved. Between the trimmed V and J ends, which lost 6 bases and 7 bases, there was a span of 13 bases. The CDR3 runs 13 residues. CDR1 is SNHLY and CDR2 is FYNNEI in the germline V gene. For the CDR3, the DNA is TGTGCCAGCAGCCTGACTGTGGGGAACATTCAGTACTTC. Amino acids: CASSLTVGNIQYF.

The V gene is TRBV6-5, the J gene TRBJ2-5; 7 bases line up with TRBD2. Per germline, CDR1 MNHEY and CDR2 SVGAGI. The CDR3 runs 14 residues. V was clipped by 6 bases and J by 4 bases; unmatched bases: 8. The CDR3 bases are TGTGCCAGCAGCCGCGGGAGTCGTACAGAGACCCAGTACTTC. As protein: CASSRGSRTETQYF.

The J gene is TRBJ2-2, the V gene TRBV19; 7 bases align to TRBD2. Trimming took 5 bases from V and 4 from J; bases not matched to a gene: 4. The CDR3 sequence is 14 residues long. Germline V lookup: CDR1 LNHDA, CDR2 SQIVND (reference sequence). This chain's CDR3 is CASSRGRVTGELFF. CDR3 nucleotide sequence: TGTGCCAGTAGTCGAGGGAGGGTCACCGGGGAGCTGTTTTTT.

V gene TRBV5-1 combines with J gene TRBJ2-3; TRBD2 matches 8 bases. The CDR3 runs 16 residues. The V segment lost 0 bases and the J segment 4 bases; nucleotides outside the gene matches: 7. Germline CDR1 reads SGHRS; CDR2 reads YFSETQ. The CDR3 region is CASSLARAGGSDTQYF. CDR3 nucleotide sequence: TGCGCCAGCAGCTTGGCTCGCGCGGGGGGCTCAGATACGCAGTATTTT.

The V and J genes are TRBV5-6 and TRBJ2-3; no reliable D call. V dropped 1 base and J dropped 2 bases, with 8 bases sitting between them. Germline V lookup: CDR1 SGHDT, CDR2 YYEEEE. This CDR3 has 14 residues. CDR3 nucleotide sequence: TGTGCCAGCAGCTTGCTTGCGGCCACAGATACGCAGTATTTT. As protein: CASSLLAATDTQYF.

V gene TRBV5-1 combines with J gene TRBJ1-2; 8 positions agree with TRBD1. This CDR3 is 14 amino acids long. Germline lookup yields CDR1 SGHRS and CDR2 YFSETQ. V lost 0 bases to trimming and J lost 8 bases; unmatched junction nucleotides: 6. The CDR3, as DNA: TGCGCCAGCAGCTTGGCCCAGGGGGCCCCCGGCTACACCTTC. Protein sequence: CASSLAQGAPGYTF.

The V and J genes are TRBV6-5 and TRBJ1-2, with D possibly matching TRBD1 (5 bases). V gave up 0 bases and J gave up 7 bases, with 12 bases separating them. The CDR3 consists of 14 residues. Germline V lookup: CDR1 MNHEY, CDR2 SVGAGI. The CDR3 bases are TGTGCCAGCAGTTACTCCGTCAGGGCTGCTGGCTACACCTTC. Protein sequence: CASSYSVRAAGYTF.

This CDR3 reads CASSPRLGETQYF. The CDR3 region has the DNA TGTGCCAGCAGCCCCCGACTAGGAGAGACCCAGTACTTC. This chain joins TRBV7-2 and TRBJ2-5; perhaps TRBD2 as D (6 bases). Per the germline V gene, CDR1 is SGHTA and CDR2 is FQGNSA. V lost 5 bases to trimming and J lost 4 bases, with 11 bases between them. CDR3 length: 13 residues.

The chain combines TRBV15 with TRBJ2-2; TRBD2 matches at 10 bases. Germline trimming cut 3 bases from V and 4 bases from J; bases unmatched to any gene: 2. The CDR3 covers 15 residues. The germline CDR1 and CDR2 sequences are LNHNV and YYDKDF (reference sequence). The CDR3 DNA reads TGTGCCACCAGCAGTGGACTAGCGGCCACCGGGGAGCTGTTTTTT. This encodes CATSSGLAATGELFF.

This chain uses TRBV5-5 with TRBJ2-4; D is tentatively TRBD1 or TRBD2 (5 bases each). Germline values: CDR1 SGHKS, CDR2 YYEKEE (reference sequence). Trimming left V 4 bases short and J 0 bases short, with 14 bases between. The CDR3 is made up of 16 amino acids. The CDR3 DNA reads TGTGCCAGCAGCCCCGGGACCGGACAAGCCAAAAACATTCAGTACTTC. It specifies CASSPGTGQAKNIQYF.

The rearrangement uses TRBV7-2 and TRBJ2-7, with D tentatively TRBD2 (5 bases). Germline-derived CDR1 and CDR2 are SGHTA and FQGNSA. CDR3 length: 15 amino acids. V was pared by 4 bases and J by 5 bases, with 18 bases between. CDR3 amino acids: CASSSRVVGVDEQYF. For the CDR3, the DNA is TGTGCCAGCAGCTCCCGGGTAGTGGGAGTCGACGAGCAGTACTTC. The whole variable domain, remainder taken from reference TRBV7-2 and TRBJ2-7, is GAGVSQSPSNKVTEKGKDVELRCDPISGHTALYWYRQSLGQGLEFLIYFQGNSAPDKSGLPSDRFSAERTGGSVSTLTIQRTQQEDSAVYLCASSSRVVGVDEQYFGPGTRLTVT.

This clone was found once. This chain connects TRBV28 to TRBJ2-3; the match to TRBD2 covers 10 bases. The germline gives CDR1 MDHEN, CDR2 SYDVKM. The V segment lost 6 bases and the J segment 3 bases; nucleotides outside the gene matches: 6. The CDR3 totals 15 residues. CDR3 residues: CASRERGGETDTQYF. CDR3 in DNA: TGTGCCAGCAGGGAGCGGGGGGGGGAAACAGATACGCAGTATTTT.

The chain couples TRBV19 to TRBJ2-6; unclear D gene. The length of the CDR3 is 16 residues. Trimming removed 3 bases at V and 1 base at J, with 10 bases between. The V gene's germline CDR1 is LNHDA and CDR2 SQIVND (reference sequence). CDR3 nucleotides: TGTGCCAGTAGTATTTTAATGGGGTCTGGGGCCAACGTCCTGACTTTC. It encodes CASSILMGSGANVLTF.

The rearrangement links TRBV11-2 to TRBJ2-3; no firm D call. Germline loops: CDR1 SGHAT, CDR2 FQNNGV. The CDR3 has 14 amino acids. Trimming cost V 4 bases and J 1 base, with 9 bases left between them. The CDR3 is CASSSLRRTDTQYF. DNA of the CDR3: TGTGCCAGCAGCTCCCTCCGGCGCACAGATACGCAGTATTTT.

The chain links TRBV29-1 to TRBJ1-2; weak D call: TRBD1 (6 bases). Trimming stripped 6 bases from V and 2 bases from J, with 13 bases between. The CDR3 totals 13 residues. Germline V lookup: CDR1 SQVTM, CDR2 ANQGSEA. The CDR3 region is CSVSGTRNYGYTF. For the CDR3, the DNA is TGCAGCGTGTCCGGGACACGAAACTATGGCTACACCTTC.

The rearrangement joins TRBV11-2 to TRBJ2-1; D gene uncertain. This CDR3 region has 13 residues. The germline V and J ends were trimmed by 0 bases and 6 bases, with 6 bases remaining between them. Germline V lookup: CDR1 SGHAT, CDR2 FQNNGV. The CDR3 is CASSLERFNEQFF. CDR3 DNA sequence: TGTGCCAGCAGCTTAGAACGTTTCAATGAGCAGTTCTTC.